This is a list of T cell receptor beta chains from one sample in a study of CD8+CD57+ T cells in acquired aplastic anemia. TCRdb re-called the reads with MiXCR, one entry per CDR3 protein. The sample holds about 180,000 distinct CDR3 sequences, roughly three fifths seen once. Sequences were obtained from sorted CD4+, CD8+, or CD8+CD57+ T cells (not recorded which) from PBMCs. All receptors come from a human donor with aplastic anemia. Both conserved end residues are part of each CDR3. Fields, in order: J gene, V gene, D gene, clone size, CDR3 protein, CDR3 DNA. The D gene is left open where the match is weak. Clone size is shown for a subset of rows, as once, few, many or a class of expanded clone.

TRBJ1-6 | TRBV24-1 | . | . | CATMGPYNSPLHF | TGTGCCACCATGGGACCCTATAATTCACCCCTCCACTTT
TRBJ1-4 | TRBV15 | TRBD1 | . | CATSRVGQGYEKLFF | TGTGCCACCAGCAGAGTGGGACAGGGATACGAAAAACTGTTTTTT
TRBJ2-5 | TRBV20-1 | . | . | CSAPSRTRETQYF | TGCAGTGCTCCGAGTAGGACGCGAGAGACCCAGTACTTC
TRBJ1-6 | TRBV2 | . | . | CASGPEFSPLHF | TGTGCCAGCGGGCCGGAATTCTCACCCCTCCACTTT
TRBJ2-7 | TRBV9 | TRBD1 | many | CASSVAGTDFYEQYF | TGTGCCAGCAGCGTAGCAGGGACAGACTTCTACGAGCAGTACTTC
TRBJ2-1 | TRBV10-3 | TRBD2 | . | CASSRGLAAPYNEQFF | TGTGCCAGCAGCCGAGGACTAGCGGCCCCTTACAATGAGCAGTTCTTC
TRBJ2-7 | TRBV15 | TRBD1 | . | CATSRETGATYEQYF | TGTGCCACCAGCAGAGAGACAGGGGCGACCTACGAGCAGTACTTC
TRBJ2-7 | TRBV29-1 | . | . | CSVERGNPYEQYF | TGCAGCGTTGAAAGGGGAAACCCCTACGAGCAGTACTTC
TRBJ2-7 | TRBV2 | . | . | CASHETGVTYEQYF | TGTGCCAGCCATGAGACCGGGGTTACCTACGAGCAGTACTTC
TRBJ1-1 | TRBV7-2 | . | . | CASSHEYTEAFF | TGTGCCAGCAGCCACGAGTACACTGAAGCTTTCTTT
TRBJ2-1 | TRBV9 | . | many | CASSGSEGHTTYYNEQFF | TGTGCCAGCAGCGGCAGCGAAGGGCATACCACTTACTACAATGAGCAGTTCTTC
TRBJ2-7 | TRBV7-2 | . | few | CASSLGLAGTNTEQYF | TGTGCCAGCAGCTTAGGATTGGCAGGGACGAACACCGAGCAGTACTTC
TRBJ1-1 | TRBV20-1 | . | many | CSARGLKGDTEAFF | TGCAGTGCTAGGGGGCTAAAGGGGGACACTGAAGCTTTCTTT
TRBJ2-3 | TRBV2 | . | . | CASSALPLSTDTQYF | TGTGCCAGCAGTGCACTACCCCTTAGCACAGATACGCAGTATTTT
TRBJ2-7 | TRBV20-1 | . | once | CSASLSYEQYF | TGCAGTGCTAGCTTATCCTACGAGCAGTACTTC
TRBJ2-7 | TRBV7-8 | . | many | CASSLGGSVPHYEQYF | TGTGCCAGCAGCTTAGGGGGGTCCGTTCCTCACTACGAGCAGTACTTC
TRBJ2-7 | TRBV7-9 | TRBD2 | . | CASSLASGGAEQYF | TGTGCCAGCAGCTTAGCTAGCGGGGGGGCCGAGCAGTACTTC